This entry features one TCR beta chain sequence. The trim removed 7 bases at V and 6 bases at J, leaving 20 bases unmatched. Germline CDR1 LNHDA, CDR2 SQIVND (reference sequence). The CDR3 loop spans 19 amino acids. In the original analysis: Estimation of nucleated cell counts was performed using reference gene primer amplification. Measured with immunoSEQ multiplex PCR; TCRdb has only the in-frame clones, and not every one. Clone size and the V and J calls come from that table; the DNA yielded D and trimming. The repertoire holds roughly 120,000 clones, over 80% seen once, with around 1.1% in the top ten. This sample stems from a study of blood T cell repertoires in COVID-19.

What was sequenced was peripheral blood. The gene calls are TRBV19 and TRBJ2-2; 10 nucleotides agree with TRBD2. This clonotype was sampled from a human donor in a cohort sampled during active COVID-19. CDR3 residues: CASTPLPASGSSKPGELFF. The CDR3 nucleotides read TGTGCCAGTACCCCACTCCCCGCTAGCGGGAGTAGTAAGCCCGGGGAGCTGTTTTTT.